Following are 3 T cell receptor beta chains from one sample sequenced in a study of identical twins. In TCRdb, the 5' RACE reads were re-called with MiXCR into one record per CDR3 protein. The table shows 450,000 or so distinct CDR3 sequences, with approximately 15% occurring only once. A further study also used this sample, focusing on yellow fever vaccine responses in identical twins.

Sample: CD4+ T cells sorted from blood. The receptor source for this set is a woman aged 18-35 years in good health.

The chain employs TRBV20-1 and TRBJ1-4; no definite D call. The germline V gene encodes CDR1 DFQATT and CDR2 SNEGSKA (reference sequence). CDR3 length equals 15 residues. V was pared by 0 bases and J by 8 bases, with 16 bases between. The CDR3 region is CSARDSSRLEEKLFF. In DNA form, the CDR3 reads TGCAGTGCTAGAGATTCCTCGAGATTGGAGGAAAAACTGTTTTTT.

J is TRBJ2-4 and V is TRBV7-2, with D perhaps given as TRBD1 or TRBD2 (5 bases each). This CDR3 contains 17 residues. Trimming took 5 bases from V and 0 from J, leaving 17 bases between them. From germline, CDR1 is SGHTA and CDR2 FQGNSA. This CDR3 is CASSLWDGRIAKNIQYF. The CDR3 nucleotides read TGTGCCAGCAGCCTCTGGGACGGAAGAATAGCCAAAAACATTCAGTACTTC.

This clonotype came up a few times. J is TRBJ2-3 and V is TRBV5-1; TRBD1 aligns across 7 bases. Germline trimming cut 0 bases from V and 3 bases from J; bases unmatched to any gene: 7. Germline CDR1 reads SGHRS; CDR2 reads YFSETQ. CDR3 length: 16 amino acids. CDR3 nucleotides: TGCGCCAGCAGCTTGGAGGGGGCAACGGGTACAGATACGCAGTATTTT. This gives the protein CASSLEGATGTDTQYF.